Following are 21 T cell receptor beta chains from one sample sequenced in a study of blood T cell repertoires in COVID-19. Libraries were prepared by immunoSEQ multiplex PCR; TCRdb keeps only in-frame clonotypes and omits some of them. The sample yields 250,000 to 300,000 clones, roughly 83% seen once. Source material: peripheral blood. Source of these receptors: a man aged 55 to 69 who had recovered from COVID-19.

This clone was recorded a few times. The genes are TRBV7-8 and TRBJ2-2; D is possibly TRBD2 (6 bases). Germline CDR1 and CDR2: SGHVS and FQNEAQ. Trimming left V 3 bases short and J 6 bases short, with 20 bases between. The CDR3 loop spans 17 amino acids. The DNA of the CDR3 is TGTGCCAGCAGCTTTTTCGTTGGAGGGTGGGATCCCGGGGAGCTGTTTTTT. This sequence encodes CASSFFVGGWDPGELFF.

There are a few counts of this clone. The chain is built from TRBV7-9 and TRBJ1-1; tentatively, D is TRBD1 (5 bases). Germline assignment: CDR1 SEHNR and CDR2 FQNEAQ (reference sequence). CDR3 length: 16 residues. The V end lost 8 bases, the J end lost 0 bases, and 19 bases lay between the germline ends. The CDR3 DNA reads as TGTGCCAGCTCCCCCTTCGTAGGGGTCATGAACACTGAAGCTTTCTTT. This codes for CASSPFVGVMNTEAFF.

V and J are TRBV20-1 and TRBJ2-5; possibly TRBD1 for D (5 bases). CDR3 length: 11 residues. The V gene lost 7 bases and the J gene lost 1 base, with 7 bases spanning the gap. Germline V CDR1 and CDR2: DFQATT, SNEGSKA (reference sequence). DNA for the CDR3: TGCAGTGGGGGCATCCAAGAGACCCAGTACTTC. This gives the protein CSGGIQETQYF.

This chain joins TRBV4-1 and TRBJ1-2; weak D call: TRBD1 (6 bases). Germline values: CDR1 MGHRA, CDR2 YSYEKL. The CDR3 contains 11 residues. With 9 bases removed from V and 2 bases from J, the gap between germline ends came to 7 bases. As DNA, the CDR3 is TGCGCCAGTGGACAGAACTATGGCTACACCTTC. Protein sequence: CASGQNYGYTF.

The V and J genes are TRBV6-1 and TRBJ2-5; 11 positions match TRBD2. Germline CDR1 is MNHNS and CDR2 is SASEGT. With 4 bases clipped from V and 5 bases from J, the junction kept 12 bases outside the gene matches. The CDR3 totals 17 residues. This CDR3 is CASSVGISGGAAETQYF. Here the CDR3 DNA reads TGTGCCAGCAGTGTGGGGATTAGCGGGGGGGCCGCGGAGACCCAGTACTTC.

This clone was counted only a few times. The V gene is TRBV10-3, the J gene TRBJ2-5; unclear D gene. Deletions cut 7 bases from V and 2 bases from J, with 17 bases between. CDR1 is ENHRY and CDR2 is SYGVKD in the germline V gene. The CDR3 covers 15 residues. The CDR3 region is CAIISFAQAQETQYF. CDR3 bases: TGTGCCATCATAAGCTTCGCCCAGGCTCAAGAGACCCAGTACTTC.

This chain joins TRBV19 and TRBJ1-2, with D unclear. With 0 bases removed from V and 4 bases from J, the gap between germline ends came to 15 bases. Germline CDR1 LNHDA, CDR2 SQIVND (reference sequence). The CDR3 has 16 amino acids. CDR3 region: CASSIDLSVKSYGYTF. The CDR3 region has the DNA TGTGCCAGTAGTATAGATCTTTCAGTTAAGTCCTATGGCTACACCTTC.

This chain uses TRBV3-1 (or the pseudogene TRBV3-2) with TRBJ2-2; D possibly corresponds to TRBD2 (6 bases). Trimming removed 10 bases from V and 3 bases from J, with 18 bases in between. The CDR3 is made up of 15 amino acids. Looked up from germline, CDR1 is LGHDT and CDR2 is YNNKEL (reference sequence). The CDR3 spells CATGMGGVDTGELFF. Written as DNA, the CDR3 is TGTGCCACCGGAATGGGCGGGGTTGACACCGGGGAGCTGTTTTTT.

The CDR3 nucleotides are TGTGCCAGCAGCCCCAAGGGGCTCACGGAAGAGACCCAGTACTTC. This sequence encodes CASSPKGLTEETQYF. V and J are TRBV7-8 and TRBJ2-5; a possible D gene is TRBD1 (5 bases). The germline gives CDR1 SGHVS, CDR2 FQNEAQ. V was trimmed by 5 bases and J by 3 bases, leaving 16 bases between them. This CDR3 has 15 amino acids.

The V gene is TRBV5-1, the J gene TRBJ1-1; perhaps TRBD1 as D (5 bases). V shed 3 bases and J shed 2 bases, with 14 bases lying between them. Per the germline V gene, CDR1 is SGHRS and CDR2 is YFSETQ. The length of the CDR3 is 15 residues. In nucleotides, the CDR3 is TGCGCCAGCAGCTACCTCCCCGGGGGTAACACTGAAGCTTTCTTT. It yields the protein CASSYLPGGNTEAFF.

The CDR3 protein is CASRLAGPSTDTQYF. The CDR3 DNA sequence: TGTGCCAGCCGACTAGCGGGGCCTAGCACAGATACGCAGTATTTT. The chain uses TRBV6-5 and TRBJ2-3; 11 positions match TRBD2. Trimming cost V 8 bases and J 0 bases; bases outside gene matches: 4. The CDR3 is 15 amino acids. Germline CDR1 and CDR2: MNHEY and SVGAGI.

The genes are TRBV19 and TRBJ1-1; the D gene is possibly TRBD1 (6 bases). From germline, CDR1 is LNHDA and CDR2 SQIVND (reference sequence). The CDR3 consists of 14 residues. Trimming stripped 3 bases from V and 1 base from J, with 9 bases between. CDR3 loop: CASSIKGGNTEAFF. CDR3 nucleotides: TGTGCCAGTAGTATTAAAGGGGGGAACACTGAAGCTTTCTTT.

The chain recombines TRBV5-4 with TRBJ1-1; a possible D gene is TRBD1 (5 bases). The germline CDR1 and CDR2 sequences are SGHNT and YYREEE (reference sequence). The V end was cut by 4 bases, the J end by 0 bases, with 10 bases between. This CDR3 has 14 residues. The CDR3 protein is CASSLDRLNTEAFF. The CDR3 coding sequence is TGTGCCAGCAGCCTTGACAGACTGAACACTGAAGCTTTCTTT.

The chain couples TRBV6-2 or TRBV6-3 to TRBJ2-1, with 13 bases matching TRBD2. In germline, CDR1 is MNHEY, CDR2 SVGEGT. The J segment lost 9 bases and the V segment lost 2 bases, leaving 7 bases of the junction unmatched. This CDR3 has 16 amino acids. CDR3 sequence (DNA): TGTGCCAGCAGTTACGGGGGACTAGCGGGAAGCGGTGAGCAGTTCTTC. Protein product: CASSYGGLAGSGEQFF.

The chain is built from TRBV19 and TRBJ1-3; D is unresolved. CDR1 and CDR2 from the germline V gene are LNHDA and SQIVND (reference sequence). There are 15 residues in the CDR3. Trimming removed 4 bases from V and 0 bases from J, with 10 bases in between. CDR3 loop: CASSTQTSSGNTIYF. For the CDR3, the DNA is TGTGCCAGTAGTACCCAGACTAGCTCTGGAAACACCATATATTTT.

The chain links TRBV7-9 to TRBJ2-3; TRBD2 aligns across 8 bases. From germline, CDR1 is SEHNR and CDR2 FQNEAQ (reference sequence). V was clipped by 5 bases and J by 0 bases; unmatched bases: 10. This CDR3 has 17 residues. The DNA of the CDR3 is TGTGCCAGCAGCCTGCCGCGAACTAGCGGAAGCACAGATACGCAGTATTTT. This translates into CASSLPRTSGSTDTQYF.

This clone was seen a few times. This chain joins TRBV9 and TRBJ1-1; 8 bases are shared with TRBD1. This CDR3 comprises 14 residues. With V trimmed by 3 bases and J by 4 bases, 5 bases remained unmatched. Germline loops: CDR1 SGDLS, CDR2 YYNGEE. The CDR3 nucleotides are TGTGCCAGCAGCGCCCGGACAGGGCCCACTGAAGCTTTCTTT. It is translated as CASSARTGPTEAFF.

J is TRBJ1-1 and V is TRBV28; no clear D gene. CDR3 length: 13 residues. Trimming cost V 6 bases and J 1 base, with 9 bases left between them. Germline-derived CDR1 and CDR2 are MDHEN and SYDVKM. Here the CDR3 reads CASRGVSNTEAFF. CDR3 sequence (DNA): TGTGCCAGCAGAGGAGTTTCGAACACTGAAGCTTTCTTT.

The chain uses TRBV6-5 and TRBJ2-7; 7 bases are shared with TRBD1. The length of the CDR3 is 12 residues. The V and J ends lost 6 bases and 6 bases, in that order; junction bases with no gene match: 5. The germline V gene encodes CDR1 MNHEY and CDR2 SVGAGI. The CDR3 sequence: CASRDRQFEQYF. CDR3 bases: TGTGCCAGCAGGGACAGGCAGTTCGAGCAGTACTTC.

This chain links TRBV21-1 with TRBJ2-2; the D call in the table, TRBD2, was not verified against the DNA. TRBV21-1 is a known pseudogene. The CDR3 sequence is 17 residues long. The CDR3: CASSKVGREGRTGELFF. The DNA for the CDR3 is TGTGCCAGCAGCAAAGTTGGGCGGGAGGGGCGAACCGGGGAGCTGTTTTTT.

The chain couples TRBV7-8 to TRBJ2-3, with D perhaps TRBD2 (6 bases). The CDR3 has 13 residues. The V end was cut by 1 base, the J end by 6 bases, with 8 bases between. Germline V gene sequence: CDR1 SGHVS, CDR2 FQNEAQ. CDR3 in DNA: TGTGCCAGCAGCTTAGGCGGGACGGATACGCAGTATTTT. Its translation is CASSLGGTDTQYF.